The present T cell receptor (beta chain) was sequenced within a study of T cells in women clearing cervical HPV infection. Study summary: No precancer developed; the control's incident HPV16 infection cleared within 12 months. With HLA typing for only a few women, HLA confounding remains possible.

TCRdb keeps only in-frame clones here, not all; method: immunoSEQ multiplex PCR. The sample data list 30,000 to 45,000 clones. Findings and caveats of the study: Controls had more TRBV6-7 (about 0.16%) than cases (roughly 0.11%).

This CDR3 contains 12 residues. V dropped 4 bases and J dropped 1 base, with 5 bases sitting between them. Per the germline V gene, CDR1 is SGHRS and CDR2 is YFSETQ. For this clone: What it binds is unknown. The missing CDR3 end, 3 residues past where the read stops, is filled in from the germline J gene.

The gene calls are TRBV5-1 and TRBJ1-2; D unclear. The sequenced material came from blood buffy coat. This receptor was taken from a woman aged 18 to 75 with a cervical HPV16 infection that either progressed to CIN3+ or cleared (not recorded which). The CDR3 sequence is CASSPNNYGYTF. The part of the CDR3 DNA that was read is TGCGCCAGCAGCCCAAATAACTATGGC.